The entry below gives a single T cell receptor beta chain sequence along with its context. Unmatched junction bases numbered 7, after V lost 4 bases and J lost 5 bases. Germline-derived CDR1 and CDR2 are SGHNT and YYREEE (reference sequence). The CDR3 is 14 amino acids. The PCR employed 60 Vbeta primers together with 13 Jbeta primers. The table came from immunoSEQ multiplex PCR; TCRdb's copy has only in-frame clones and leaves some out. The sample totals around 200,000 clones. This sample is drawn from a study of cytomegalovirus exposure and HLA in healthy donors. Sequenced: PBMCs. The source is a woman under 40 in good health and CMV-seropositive. The rearrangement uses TRBV5-4 and TRBJ2-7; TRBD1 matches at 9 bases. Written as DNA, the CDR3 is TGTGCCAGCAGCCAACAGGGGGCGGTCCACGAGCAGTACTTC. Translation gives CASSQQGAVHEQYF.